This is a list of T cell receptor beta chains from one sample in a study of cytomegalovirus exposure and HLA in healthy donors. Clones were sequenced by immunoSEQ multiplex PCR, and TCRdb holds only the in-frame ones, with some missing. The repertoire holds some 90,000 clones, with around 80% as singletons. The specimen sequenced was PBMCs. The receptor set was obtained from a male donor in good health and CMV-seropositive. Each CDR3 is given with its conserved first and last residue. A D gene is named only where the DNA matches it firmly. Rows give clone size only sometimes, using once, few, many, or a class for an expanded clone.

clone_size: once; d_call: TRBD1; j_call: TRBJ1-1; v_call: TRBV4-2; cdr3_nt: TGTGCCAGCAGCCAAGTAAGACAGGGGAACACTGAAGCTTTCTTT; cdr3_aa: CASSQVRQGNTEAFF
clone_size: .; d_call: .; j_call: TRBJ2-1; v_call: TRBV5-1; cdr3_nt: TGCGCCAGCAGGACAGGCTCCTACAATGAGCAGTTCTTC; cdr3_aa: CASRTGSYNEQFF
clone_size: .; d_call: .; j_call: TRBJ2-5; v_call: TRBV2; cdr3_nt: TGTGCCAGGCAGGGTCAAGAGACCCAGTACTTC; cdr3_aa: CARQGQETQYF
clone_size: few; d_call: .; j_call: TRBJ1-4; v_call: TRBV29-1; cdr3_nt: TGCAGCGTGACCGGGATTTCCGTCGCGACTAATGAAAAACTGTTTTTT; cdr3_aa: CSVTGISVATNEKLFF
clone_size: .; d_call: TRBD2; j_call: TRBJ2-1; v_call: TRBV27; cdr3_nt: TGTGCCAGCAGTCAAATTCCGGGACTAGCCCTCCTCTCCTACAATGAGCAGTTCTTC; cdr3_aa: CASSQIPGLALLSYNEQFF
clone_size: .; d_call: .; j_call: TRBJ2-3; v_call: TRBV29-1; cdr3_nt: TGCAGCGTTGAACGCCCGCAGGCCAGCACAGATACGCAGTATTTT; cdr3_aa: CSVERPQASTDTQYF
clone_size: once; d_call: TRBD1; j_call: TRBJ1-2; v_call: TRBV27; cdr3_nt: TGTGCCAGCAGTATTGGACAGGGGGCTGGTGGCTACACCTTC; cdr3_aa: CASSIGQGAGGYTF
clone_size: .; d_call: TRBD2; j_call: TRBJ2-3; v_call: TRBV19; cdr3_nt: TGTGCCAGTAGTACCCGACTAGCGGGGTGGGCAGATACGCAGTATTTT; cdr3_aa: CASSTRLAGWADTQYF
clone_size: once; d_call: .; j_call: TRBJ1-1; v_call: TRBV30; cdr3_nt: TGTGCCTGGAGTAGCGCGGTATTCTCCGGAACTGAAGCTTTCTTT; cdr3_aa: CAWSSAVFSGTEAFF
clone_size: .; d_call: TRBD2; j_call: TRBJ2-7; v_call: TRBV27; cdr3_nt: TGTGCCAGCGGCCTACGGGGGGGGCACGAGCAGTACTTC; cdr3_aa: CASGLRGGHEQYF
clone_size: .; d_call: TRBD2; j_call: TRBJ2-5; v_call: TRBV27; cdr3_nt: TGTGCCAGCAGTCCAGGACTAGCGGGCCACCAAGAGACCCAGTACTTC; cdr3_aa: CASSPGLAGHQETQYF
clone_size: .; d_call: .; j_call: TRBJ1-2; v_call: TRBV5-1; cdr3_nt: TGCGCCAGCAGCTTGCCACTGCTTGATGGTTACACCTTC; cdr3_aa: CASSLPLLDGYTF
clone_size: .; d_call: .; j_call: TRBJ2-7; v_call: TRBV9; cdr3_nt: TGTGCCAGCAGCGTATCTGGAGGGGTCTTAGGGGAGCAGTACTTC; cdr3_aa: CASSVSGGVLGEQYF
clone_size: .; d_call: TRBD1; j_call: TRBJ2-3; v_call: TRBV5-4; cdr3_nt: TGTGCCAGCAGCAAGCCGGGACAGGGGGTCACAGATACGCAGTATTTT; cdr3_aa: CASSKPGQGVTDTQYF
clone_size: once; d_call: .; j_call: TRBJ2-3; v_call: TRBV13; cdr3_nt: TGTGCCAGCAGCTTAAAAGCGTCTTTTAGCACAGATACGCAGTATTTT; cdr3_aa: CASSLKASFSTDTQYF
clone_size: .; d_call: .; j_call: TRBJ1-1; v_call: TRBV19; cdr3_nt: TGTGCCAGTAGTGGACAGAGATACACTGAAGCTTTCTTT; cdr3_aa: CASSGQRYTEAFF
clone_size: .; d_call: .; j_call: TRBJ1-1; v_call: TRBV30; cdr3_nt: TGTGCCTGGAGTGTCGGCCCAGGGGCGCCGAACACTGAAGCTTTCTTT; cdr3_aa: CAWSVGPGAPNTEAFF
clone_size: .; d_call: TRBD2; j_call: TRBJ2-1; v_call: TRBV7-9; cdr3_nt: TGTGCCAGCAGCTTAATAACCACTAGCGGGGGCGATGAGCAGTTCTTC; cdr3_aa: CASSLITTSGGDEQFF
clone_size: few; d_call: TRBD1; j_call: TRBJ1-5; v_call: TRBV2; cdr3_nt: TGTGCCAGCAATCCCGAGACAGGGATGATTCAGCCCCAGCATTTT; cdr3_aa: CASNPETGMIQPQHF
clone_size: .; d_call: .; j_call: TRBJ1-6; v_call: TRBV28; cdr3_nt: TGTGCCAGCAGTTTGGGGGGGAGGCCAGCGGGAAATTCACCCCTCCACTTT; cdr3_aa: CASSLGGRPAGNSPLHF